A few counts support the clone carrying this TCR beta chain. The sample is drawn from a study of OX40 agonist ivuxolimab in advanced cancers. Systemic immunosuppression or a history of autoimmune disease excluded patients. The CDR3 is 13 residues long. The germline V and J ends were trimmed by 3 bases and 4 bases, with 10 bases remaining between them. Germline V lookup: CDR1 SGDLS, CDR2 YYNGEE. Clones were read by immunoSEQ multiplex PCR, and TCRdb kept only the in-frame ones, dropping some. The sample has about 17,000 clones, approximately 84% seen once. The receptor was derived from an adult with an advanced solid tumor such as melanoma, head and neck, liver or kidney cancer. The chain combines TRBV9 with TRBJ1-1; D is possibly TRBD1 (5 bases). The sample consisted of CD4+ or CD8+ T cells sorted from blood, taken in a trial of the OX40 agonist ivuxolimab. Here the CDR3 reads CASSAAGVTEAFF. The CDR3 nucleotides are TGTGCCAGCAGCGCCGCGGGGGTCACTGAAGCTTTCTTT. Variable domain in full (rest from reference TRBV9 and TRBJ1-1): DSGVTQTPKHLITATGQRVTLRCSPRSGDLSVYWYQQSLDQGLQFLIQYYNGEERAKGNILERFSAQQFPDLHSELNLSSLELGDSALYFCASSAAGVTEAFFGQGTRLTVV.